The rows below give T cell receptor beta chains drawn from one sample of a study of T cell responses to AZD1222 COVID-19 vaccine. Generated by immunoSEQ multiplex PCR, the TCRdb table keeps only in-frame clones and is missing some. The data contain 150,000 to 200,000 clones, just over 90% of them singletons. Sequenced material: peripheral blood, taken 28 days after the second AZD1222 dose. These receptors were collected from an adult who received the AZD1222 COVID-19 vaccine. The CDR3 runs from the conserved cysteine through the conserved F or W. Fields, in order: D gene, J gene, clone size, V gene, CDR3 protein, CDR3 DNA. D genes are given only for firm matches. The size field is filled for only some rows; it gives once, few, many or a size class.

TRBD1 TRBJ1-2 NA TRBV6-2/TRBV6-3 CASSTRDRGWYGYTF TGTGCCAGCAGCACCCGGGACAGGGGGTGGTACGGCTACACCTTC
TRBD1 TRBJ1-2 NA TRBV28 CASSPLGDRERFFYGYTF TGTGCCAGCAGTCCCCTGGGGGACAGGGAACGCTTTTTCTATGGCTACACCTTC
NA TRBJ1-1 NA TRBV7-3 CASGTERDREAFF TGTGCCAGCGGTACAGAAAGGGACCGTGAAGCTTTCTTT
TRBD1 TRBJ1-4 NA TRBV5-6 CASSFGTGVEEKLFF TGTGCCAGCAGCTTTGGGACAGGGGTCGAAGAAAAACTGTTTTTT
TRBD1 TRBJ1-3 once TRBV5-1 CASSLATGGGSSGNTIYF TGCGCCAGCAGCTTGGCTACAGGGGGCGGCAGCTCTGGAAACACCATATATTTT
NA TRBJ1-1 NA TRBV10-1 CASSESTGSEAFF TGCGCCAGCAGTGAGTCGACCGGGTCTGAAGCTTTCTTT
NA TRBJ2-7 NA TRBV28 CASSFGKVYEQYF TGTGCCAGCAGTTTTGGGAAAGTCTACGAGCAGTACTTC
TRBD1 TRBJ1-5 NA TRBV6-1 CASSETELGGTGYRNQPQHF TGTGCCAGCAGTGAAACCGAGTTGGGCGGGACAGGTTATCGCAATCAGCCCCAGCATTTT
TRBD2 TRBJ2-5 NA TRBV5-1 CASGLAGVETQYF TGCGCCAGTGGACTAGCGGGAGTAGAGACCCAGTACTTC
NA TRBJ2-2 NA TRBV7-7 CASSPAPGQAAGELFF TGTGCTAGCAGCCCGGCCCCGGGACAAGCAGCCGGGGAGCTGTTTTTT
TRBD1 TRBJ2-3 NA TRBV5-1 CASSTGQGADTQYF TGCGCCAGCAGCACCGGACAGGGTGCAGATACGCAGTATTTT
NA TRBJ1-3 NA TRBV19 CASLTGNTIYF TGTGCCAGTCTAACTGGAAACACCATATATTTT
TRBD2 TRBJ2-1 NA TRBV7-3 CASSRRQGTGTSGRRDEQFF TGTGCCAGCAGTCGAAGACAGGGCACCGGGACTAGCGGGAGAAGAGATGAGCAGTTCTTC
TRBD2 TRBJ2-5 NA TRBV27 CASSFSGGLAGSQTQYF TGTGCCAGCAGTTTTTCAGGCGGGCTAGCGGGCAGTCAGACCCAGTACTTC
TRBD1 TRBJ1-4 NA TRBV6-5 CASSQQGAANEKLFF TGTGCCAGCAGTCAACAGGGGGCAGCTAATGAAAAACTGTTTTTT
NA TRBJ1-1 NA TRBV27 CASSLLPGPSMNTEAFF TGTGCCAGCAGTTTATTACCGGGCCCCTCAATGAACACTGAAGCTTTCTTT
NA TRBJ2-7 NA TRBV5-5 CASTRSYEQYF TGTGCCAGCACCAGGAGCTACGAGCAGTACTTC
NA TRBJ1-1 NA TRBV5-4 CASRERGWMNTEAFF TGTGCCAGTCGTGAGCGGGGGTGGATGAACACTGAAGCTTTCTTT
NA TRBJ2-3 NA TRBV9 CASSDPDTQYF TGTGCCAGCAGCGATCCAGATACGCAGTATTTT
NA TRBJ1-5 NA TRBV25-1 CASRRTDQPQHF TGTGCCAGCCGTCGGACGGATCAGCCCCAGCATTTT
TRBD1 TRBJ1-5 NA TRBV27 CASARTGGGQPQHF TGTGCCAGCGCCCGGACAGGGGGAGGCCAGCCCCAGCATTTT
NA TRBJ2-1 NA TRBV7-9 CASSFGGSWPYNEQFF TGTGCCAGCAGCTTTGGTGGGAGTTGGCCTTACAATGAGCAGTTCTTC
NA TRBJ1-1 NA TRBV4-1 CASSDRQGLQNTEAFF TGCGCCAGCAGCGACAGGCAAGGTCTCCAGAACACTGAAGCTTTCTTT
NA TRBJ1-1 NA TRBV29-1 CSVGAGNTEAFF TGCAGCGTTGGAGCGGGGAACACTGAAGCTTTCTTT
TRBD1 TRBJ1-1 once TRBV28 CASRSDRGPFEAFF TGTGCCAGCAGGTCGGACAGGGGGCCGTTTGAAGCTTTCTTT
NA TRBJ2-7 once TRBV28 CASSLNDWIGAYEQYF TGTGCCAGCAGTCTAAACGACTGGATCGGGGCCTACGAGCAGTACTTC
NA TRBJ1-5 NA TRBV20-1 CSASPWGLGNQPQHF TGCAGTGCTAGTCCGTGGGGGTTAGGCAATCAGCCCCAGCATTTT
TRBD2 TRBJ2-7 NA TRBV13 CASSPEGGRTSGSYEQYF TGTGCCAGCAGCCCCGAGGGGGGGAGGACTAGCGGGAGCTACGAGCAGTACTTC
NA TRBJ2-7 NA TRBV6-5 CASTPPGSYEQYF TGTGCCAGCACCCCCCCCGGCTCCTACGAGCAGTACTTC
NA TRBJ1-4 NA TRBV28 CASSPSRGVLRLLFF TGTGCCAGCAGCCCGTCCAGGGGCGTTTTGAGGCTACTGTTTTTT
TRBD1 TRBJ1-4 NA TRBV28 CATTTGTGVEKLFF TGTGCCACTACAACCGGGACAGGGGTTGAAAAACTGTTTTTT